Below are 11 T cell receptor beta chains sequenced from a single sample in a study of T-cell memory formation after mild COVID-19 (dated by TCRdb to the early 2020s). Library preparation employed 5' RACE. Instrument used: Illumina NovaSeq 6000. In-frame beta chains were kept once TCRdb had trimmed the public reads at Q25 with fastp and called clones with MiXCR. Every distinct CDR3 protein forms one entry, paired with its most common genes and DNA. This sample comprises about 320,000 distinct CDR3 sequences, roughly an eighth of them detected only once. The ten most abundant clones make up roughly 23% of the sample. Sequencing was carried out using PBMCs or a T cell subset sorted from them (not recorded which). The origin of the receptors is a man aged 18 to 30 who had mild COVID-19 (a few samples of this study predate the infection). The sample titles of this study are shuffled in the database, so cell type and time point are left out; the donor was told from shared clones.

This clonotype showed up just a few times. V usage is TRBV6-6 and J usage is TRBJ2-1, with 10 positions matching TRBD1. The length of the CDR3 is 15 residues. Per germline, CDR1 MNHNY and CDR2 SVGAGI (reference sequence). Unmatched junction bases numbered 11, after V lost 9 bases and J lost 6 bases. The CDR3 is CASGTRDRGFNEQFF. The CDR3 bases are TGTGCCAGTGGTACCCGGGACAGGGGCTTCAATGAGCAGTTCTTC.

The table lists this clonotype with a few counts. This chain connects TRBV12-3 or TRBV12-4 to TRBJ2-1; either TRBD1 or TRBD2 may fit D (5 bases each). There are 11 residues in the CDR3. V lost 5 bases to trimming and J lost 10 bases, with 9 bases between them. CDR3 in amino acids: CASSGDREQFF. CDR3 DNA: TGTGCCAGCAGTGGGGACCGGGAGCAGTTCTTC.

V gene TRBV10-3 combines with J gene TRBJ2-3; possibly TRBD1 for D (5 bases). The CDR3 is 15 amino acids. V was trimmed by 2 bases and J by 3 bases, leaving 12 bases between them. CDR1 ENHRY and CDR2 SYGVKD come from the germline V gene. Here the CDR3 DNA reads TGTGCCATCAGTGAGCTAGGGGATGTGACAGATACGCAGTATTTT. It encodes CAISELGDVTDTQYF.

The CDR3 coding sequence is TGTGCCAGCAGCTTAAGTGGGTCCGATGAGCAGTTCTTC. It translates to CASSLSGSDEQFF. The J gene is TRBJ2-1, the V gene TRBV7-9; D gene uncertain. CDR1 SEHNR and CDR2 FQNEAQ come from the germline V gene (reference sequence). Trimming stripped 2 bases from V and 8 bases from J, with 10 bases between. The CDR3 totals 13 residues. Using reference TRBV7-9 and TRBJ2-1 for the parts outside the CDR3, the full variable domain is DTGVSQNPRHKITKRGQNVTFRCDPISEHNRLYWYRQTLGQGPEFLTYFQNEAQLEKSRLLSDRFSAERPKGSFSTLEIQRTEQGDSAMYLCASSLSGSDEQFFGPGTRLTVL.

This clonotype showed up just a few times. V is TRBV7-2 and J is TRBJ1-5, with TRBD1 matching 7 bases. J was trimmed by 6 bases and V by 6 bases; bases with no gene match: 14. Germline values: CDR1 SGHTA, CDR2 FQGNSA. This CDR3 region has 16 residues. The CDR3 nucleotides are TGTGCCAGCAGTGACAGGGTATTGGGTGGCGGTCAGCCCCAGCATTTT. It is translated as CASSDRVLGGGQPQHF.

This sequence joins TRBV28 and TRBJ1-4; 10 nucleotides match TRBD1. This CDR3 is 15 amino acids long. Germline assignment: CDR1 MDHEN and CDR2 SYDVKM. Unmatched junction bases numbered 3, after V lost 2 bases and J lost 6 bases. The CDR3 DNA reads as TGTGCCAGCAGTTTAAGGACAGGGGGTTATGAAAAACTGTTTTTT. It codes for CASSLRTGGYEKLFF.

The chain couples TRBV6-6 to TRBJ2-5; 10 bases agree with TRBD1. Germline CDR1 reads MNHNY; CDR2 reads SVGAGI (reference sequence). The trim removed 2 bases at V and 2 bases at J, leaving 2 bases unmatched. The CDR3 extends over 15 amino acids. CDR3 sequence: CASSYPDRGQETQYF. CDR3 bases: TGTGCCAGCAGTTACCCGGACAGGGGGCAAGAGACCCAGTACTTC.

The CDR3 sequence is CASSQAEAGGGVIQYF. As DNA, the CDR3 is TGTGCCAGCAGCCAAGCTGAGGCGGGTGGCGGCGTCATTCAGTACTTC. The chain carries TRBV4-2 and TRBJ2-4; a weak D match, TRBD2 (5 bases). From germline, CDR1 is LGHNA and CDR2 YNFKEQ. This CDR3 has 16 residues. Trimming removed 1 base at V and 9 bases at J, with 19 bases between.

This clonotype was found many times. The chain couples TRBV11-2 to TRBJ2-2; TRBD1 matches 8 bases. The V gene's germline CDR1 is SGHAT and CDR2 FQNNGV. The CDR3 has 14 residues. V lost 6 bases, J lost 6 bases, and 6 bases stayed unmatched. The CDR3 DNA reads as TGTGCCAGCAGACCAATACAGGGGGCCGGGGAGCTGTTTTTT. Its translation is CASRPIQGAGELFF.

This clonotype occurred a few times. J is TRBJ2-3 and V is TRBV2, with TRBD2 matching over 11 bases. The junction had 9 bases not matched to a gene; V was cut back by 10 bases and J by 6 bases. The CDR3 totals 14 residues. Germline loops: CDR1 SNHLY, CDR2 FYNNEI. CDR3 nucleotide sequence: TGTGCCACCCTTAGCGGGGGGGCAATTGATACGCAGTATTTT. Encoded protein: CATLSGGAIDTQYF.

This clonotype was detected a few times. The V gene is TRBV7-3, the J gene TRBJ2-3, with TRBD1 as a possible D gene (6 bases). With 5 bases removed from V and 8 bases from J, the gap between germline ends came to 17 bases. The V gene's germline CDR1 is SGHTA and CDR2 FQGTGA. There are 14 residues in the CDR3. In nucleotides, the CDR3 is TGTGCCAGCAGCCCCACGGACAGTCTGGGTACGCAGTATTTT. It yields the protein CASSPTDSLGTQYF.